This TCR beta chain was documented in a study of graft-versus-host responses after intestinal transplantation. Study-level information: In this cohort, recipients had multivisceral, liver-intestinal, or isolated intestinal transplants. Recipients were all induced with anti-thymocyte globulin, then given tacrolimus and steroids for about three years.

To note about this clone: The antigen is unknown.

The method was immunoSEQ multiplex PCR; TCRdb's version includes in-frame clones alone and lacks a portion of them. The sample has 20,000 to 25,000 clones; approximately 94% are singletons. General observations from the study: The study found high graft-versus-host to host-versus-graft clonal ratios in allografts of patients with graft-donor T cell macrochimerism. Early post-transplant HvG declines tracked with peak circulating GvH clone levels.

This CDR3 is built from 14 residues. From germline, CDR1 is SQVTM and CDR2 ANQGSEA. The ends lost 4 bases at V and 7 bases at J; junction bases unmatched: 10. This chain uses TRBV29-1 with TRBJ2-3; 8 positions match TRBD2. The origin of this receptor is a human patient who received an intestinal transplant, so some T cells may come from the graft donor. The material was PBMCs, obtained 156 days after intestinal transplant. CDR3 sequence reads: CSVAKSGSSNTQYF. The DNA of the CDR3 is TGCAGCGTTGCGAAAAGCGGGAGCTCAAATACGCAGTATTTT.